The 24 T cell receptor beta chains listed next were all sequenced from one sample in a study of blood T cell repertoires in COVID-19. This table comes from immunoSEQ multiplex PCR, and its TCRdb copy is limited to in-frame clones, with some not included. Among over 30,000 clones listed, 90% were seen once. The sample was peripheral blood. These receptors all stem from a man between 70 and 80 years old with acute or convalescent COVID-19.

The V and J genes are TRBV11-1 and TRBJ2-5; D not certain. CDR1 is SGHAT and CDR2 is FQDESV in the germline V gene (reference sequence). Trimming cost V 3 bases and J 4 bases, with 15 bases left between them. This CDR3 is 15 amino acids long. The CDR3 protein is CASSLSGDLTETQYF. CDR3 in DNA: TGTGCCAGCAGCTTGTCCGGAGATCTCACAGAGACCCAGTACTTC. The full variable domain, in which reference TRBV11-1 and TRBJ2-5 provide the parts outside the CDR3, is EAEVAQSPRYKITEKSQAVAFWCDPISGHATLYWYRQILGQGPELLVQFQDESVVDDSQLPKDRFSAERLKGVDSTLKIQPAELGDSAMYLCASSLSGDLTETQYFGPGTRLLVL.

The chain recombines TRBV7-3 with TRBJ2-3; 10 bases align to TRBD2. The junction had 6 bases not matched to a gene; V was cut back by 11 bases and J by 4 bases. The CDR3 is made up of 13 amino acids. In germline, CDR1 is SGHTA, CDR2 FQGTGA. The CDR3 reads CASSGSSADTQYF. The CDR3 region has the DNA TGTGCCTCTAGCGGGAGTAGCGCAGATACGCAGTATTTT.

This clone was seen a single time. This chain connects TRBV11-3 to TRBJ2-1; TRBD2 aligns across 7 bases. The CDR3 loop spans 16 amino acids. V lost 4 bases, J lost 7 bases, and 13 bases stayed unmatched. Germline CDR1 and CDR2: SGHNT and YENEEA. The CDR3 DNA is TGTGCCAGCAGCTCTGGGATCGGCGGGAGAGGGAATGAGCAGTTCTTC. Translating it yields CASSSGIGGRGNEQFF.

This chain uses TRBV7-9 with TRBJ1-4; D is unclear. In germline, CDR1 is SEHNR, CDR2 FQNEAQ (reference sequence). Trimming took 1 base from V and 6 from J, leaving 15 bases between them. The CDR3 has 16 residues. In DNA, the CDR3 is TGTGCCAGCAGCTTAGGCATCGGTGACGAGGATGAAAAACTGTTTTTT. Its protein product is CASSLGIGDEDEKLFF.

This chain connects TRBV24-1 to TRBJ2-3; 14 bases agree with TRBD2. This CDR3 contains 19 residues. Per the germline V gene, CDR1 is KGHDR and CDR2 is SFDVKD. Trimming took 4 bases from V and 2 from J; bases not matched to a gene: 10. The CDR3, as DNA: TGTGCCACCAGTGACTCGTCAGGACTAGCGGGAGGTTTCACAGATACGCAGTATTTT. This translates into CATSDSSGLAGGFTDTQYF.

The genes are TRBV28 and TRBJ1-5; a weak D match, TRBD1 (5 bases). This CDR3 spans 14 amino acids. Germline values: CDR1 MDHEN, CDR2 SYDVKM. With 5 bases removed from V and 3 bases from J, the gap between germline ends came to 11 bases. CDR3 residues: CASSSRVLNQPQHF. DNA for the CDR3: TGTGCCAGCAGTAGCAGGGTCCTCAATCAGCCCCAGCATTTT.

The genes are TRBV7-2 and TRBJ2-1, with D tentatively TRBD1 (6 bases). This CDR3 contains 12 residues. Germline CDR1 is SGHTA and CDR2 is FQGNSA. Trimming stripped 1 base from V and 9 bases from J, with 7 bases between. DNA for the CDR3: TGTGCCAGCAGCTTAGAGGGGGTTGAGCAGTTCTTC. It yields the protein CASSLEGVEQFF.

The rearrangement joins TRBV5-4 to TRBJ1-4; 10 bases are shared with TRBD1. The CDR3 extends over 14 amino acids. The junction had 3 bases not matched to a gene; V was cut back by 3 bases and J by 7 bases. The germline gives CDR1 SGHNT, CDR2 YYREEE (reference sequence). The CDR3 DNA follows: TGTGCCAGCAGCTATGGGGACAGGGGTGAAAAACTGTTTTTT. It translates to CASSYGDRGEKLFF.

The chain is built from TRBV12-3 or TRBV12-4 and TRBJ1-1, with 9 bases identical to TRBD1. The CDR3 has 13 amino acids. V was pared by 7 bases and J by 4 bases, with 4 bases of the junction left unmatched. The CDR3 is CASIQTGGTEAFF. CDR3 DNA sequence: TGTGCCAGCATCCAGACAGGGGGCACTGAAGCTTTCTTT.

Written as DNA, the CDR3 is TGTGCCAGCAGTGAAGGGGGGGACTACAATGAGCAGTTCTTC. Translating gives CASSEGGDYNEQFF. This chain uses TRBV6-1 with TRBJ2-1; the D gene is possibly TRBD2 (6 bases). The V end was cut by 1 base, the J end by 3 bases, with 7 bases between. The V gene's germline CDR1 is MNHNS and CDR2 SASEGT. The CDR3 is 14 residues long.

V and J are TRBV28 and TRBJ2-7; 14 nucleotides agree with TRBD2. The CDR3 totals 16 residues. The germline gives CDR1 MDHEN, CDR2 SYDVKM. Trimming at V came to 7 bases and at J to 6 bases, leaving 11 bases not matched to a gene. CDR3 amino acids: CASKPGLAGELGEQYF. The DNA for the CDR3 is TGTGCCAGCAAACCGGGACTAGCGGGAGAGTTGGGCGAGCAGTACTTC.

V usage is TRBV6-6 and J usage is TRBJ2-7, with a possible D match to TRBD1 (6 bases). CDR3 length: 15 residues. Germline CDR1 MNHNY, CDR2 SVGAGI (reference sequence). V was trimmed by 0 bases and J by 1 base, leaving 10 bases between them. The CDR3 DNA follows: TGTGCCAGCAGTTACTCGAGGACAGATTCCTACGAGCAGTACTTC. Protein product: CASSYSRTDSYEQYF.

The chain links TRBV11-3 to TRBJ2-3; D gene uncertain. CDR1 is SGHNT, CDR2 YENEEA, per germline. The germline V and J ends were trimmed by 2 bases and 0 bases, with 6 bases remaining between them. The CDR3 consists of 14 residues. The CDR3 protein is CASSLRGSTDTQYF. CDR3 sequence (DNA): TGTGCCAGCAGCTTAAGAGGCAGCACAGATACGCAGTATTTT. The full variable domain, rest sourced from reference TRBV11-3 and TRBJ2-3, is EAGVVQSPRYKIIEKKQPVAFWCNPISGHNTLYWYLQNLGQGPELLIRYENEEAVDDSQLPKDRFSAERLKGVDSTLKIQPAELGDSAVYLCASSLRGSTDTQYFGPGTRLTVL.

V gene TRBV20-1 combines with J gene TRBJ1-1; D is unresolved. V lost 0 bases to trimming and J lost 12 bases, with 11 bases between them. Germline loops: CDR1 DFQATT, CDR2 SNEGSKA (reference sequence). The CDR3 is 11 residues long. The CDR3, as DNA: TGCAGTGCTAGAGATGCGAGCGGAACTTTCTTT. Translation: CSARDASGTFF.

The chain joins TRBV23-1 to TRBJ2-7, with TRBD2 matching over 8 bases. TRBV23-1 is flagged as an ORF with uncertain function. V was clipped by 3 bases and J by 4 bases; unmatched bases: 8. The CDR3 is 15 amino acids. CDR3: CASSQWTSRSYEQYF. The CDR3 coding sequence is TGCGCCAGCAGTCAGTGGACTAGCAGATCTTACGAGCAGTACTTC.

V usage is TRBV11-1 and J usage is TRBJ2-7; 7 positions agree with TRBD2. CDR1 and CDR2 from the germline V gene are SGHAT and FQDESV (reference sequence). This CDR3 has 16 residues. V was pared by 3 bases and J by 0 bases, with 8 bases of the junction left unmatched. CDR3 nucleotide sequence: TGTGCCAGCAGCTTGATGACTAGCCATAGCTCCTACGAGCAGTACTTC. It is translated as CASSLMTSHSSYEQYF.

The genes are TRBV6-5 and TRBJ1-3; 8 bases match TRBD1. CDR1 and CDR2 (germline): MNHEY, SVGAGI. There are 15 residues in the CDR3. V trimming: 8 bases; J trimming: 0 bases; junction bases outside the gene matches: 6. The CDR3: CASSGQGRSGNTIYF. DNA of the CDR3: TGTGCCAGCTCCGGACAGGGTCGCTCTGGAAACACCATATATTTT.

This sequence joins TRBV2 and TRBJ1-5; 7 bases are a match to TRBD1. The CDR3 runs 16 residues. CDR1 and CDR2 from the germline V gene are SNHLY and FYNNEI. Losses at the gene ends were 0 bases for V and 4 bases for J; bases not matched to a gene: 6. CDR3 loop: CASSEAPGTANQPQHF. The DNA of the CDR3 is TGTGCCAGCAGTGAAGCGCCCGGGACAGCGAATCAGCCCCAGCATTTT.

The chain has TRBV7-8 and TRBJ1-5; 7 bases are shared with TRBD1. The CDR3 length is 15 residues. From germline, CDR1 is SGHVS and CDR2 FQNEAQ. V lost 1 base to trimming and J lost 8 bases; unmatched junction nucleotides: 8. CDR3 loop: CASSLGIQGTEPQHF. The DNA of the CDR3 is TGTGCCAGCAGCTTAGGTATACAGGGGACGGAGCCCCAGCATTTT.

The chain recombines TRBV4-3 with TRBJ2-7; D remains ambiguous. The CDR3 has 13 amino acids. CDR1 and CDR2 (germline): LGHNA, YSLEER. V lost 2 bases and J 3 bases, leaving 8 bases between the germline ends. The CDR3 bases are TGCGCCAGCAGCCAACGAGAGAACTACGAGCAGTACTTC. Protein: CASSQRENYEQYF.

This chain links TRBV5-4 with TRBJ1-2, with TRBD1 matching 7 bases. The V gene's germline CDR1 is SGHNT and CDR2 YYREEE (reference sequence). The CDR3 runs to 13 residues. Trimming took 1 base from V and 8 from J; bases not matched to a gene: 5. The CDR3 is CASSLRQGGGYTF. In DNA form, the CDR3 reads TGTGCCAGCAGCTTGAGGCAGGGGGGAGGCTACACCTTC. Full variable domain (outside the CDR3, taken from reference TRBV5-4 and TRBJ1-2): ETGVTQSPTHLIKTRGQQVTLRCSSQSGHNTVSWYQQALGQGPQFIFQYYREEENGRGNFPPRFSGLQFPNYSSELNVNALELDDSALYLCASSLRQGGGYTFGSGTRLTVV.

V usage is TRBV2 and J usage is TRBJ1-2; TRBD1 agrees at 9 bases. Germline V gives CDR1 SNHLY, CDR2 FYNNEI. The CDR3 consists of 12 residues. V shed 7 bases, J shed 4 bases, and the junction held 1 base outside the gene matches. CDR3 DNA: TGTGCCAGCAAGGGACAGGGCTATGGCTACACCTTC. It is translated as CASKGQGYGYTF.

CDR3 DNA sequence: TGTGCCAGCGGGGCAAACAGGGGGCTTGAAGCTTTCTTT. This codes for CASGANRGLEAFF. The chain couples TRBV2 to TRBJ1-1, with 9 bases that match TRBD1. Germline V lookup: CDR1 SNHLY, CDR2 FYNNEI. J lost 7 bases, V lost 8 bases, and 8 bases had no gene match. CDR3 length equals 13 residues.

In this sample, this clone turned up a few times. This chain links TRBV5-4 with TRBJ1-4; D ambiguous. The CDR3 spans 15 residues. Germline loops: CDR1 SGHNT, CDR2 YYREEE (reference sequence). The V end lost 4 bases, the J end lost 0 bases, and 10 bases lay between the germline ends. CDR3 sequence: CASSTDGATNEKLFF. In nucleotides, the CDR3 is TGTGCCAGCAGCACCGACGGAGCAACTAATGAAAAACTGTTTTTT.